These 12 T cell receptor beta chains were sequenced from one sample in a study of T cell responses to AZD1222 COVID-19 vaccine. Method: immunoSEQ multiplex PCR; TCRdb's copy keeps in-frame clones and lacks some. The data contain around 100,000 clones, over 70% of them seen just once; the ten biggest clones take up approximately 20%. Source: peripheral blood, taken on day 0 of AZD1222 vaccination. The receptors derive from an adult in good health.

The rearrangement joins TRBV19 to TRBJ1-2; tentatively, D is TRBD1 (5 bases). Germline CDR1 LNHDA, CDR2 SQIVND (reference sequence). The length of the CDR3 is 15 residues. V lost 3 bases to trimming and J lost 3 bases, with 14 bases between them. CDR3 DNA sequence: TGTGCCAGTAGTATCGCCGGGACGGCCGACTATGGCTACACCTTC. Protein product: CASSIAGTADYGYTF.

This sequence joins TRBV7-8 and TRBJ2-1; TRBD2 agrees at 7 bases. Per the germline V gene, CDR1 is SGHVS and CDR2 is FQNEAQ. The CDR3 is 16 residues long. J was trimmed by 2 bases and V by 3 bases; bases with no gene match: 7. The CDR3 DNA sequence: TGTGCCAGCAGCTTCCGCGGGAGAGGGCCCTACAATGAGCAGTTCTTC. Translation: CASSFRGRGPYNEQFF.

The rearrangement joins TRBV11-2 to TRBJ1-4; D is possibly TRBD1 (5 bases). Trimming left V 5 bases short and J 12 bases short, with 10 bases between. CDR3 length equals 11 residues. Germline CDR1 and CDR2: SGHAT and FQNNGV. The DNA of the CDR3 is TGTGCCAGCAGCCAAATGGGGGAACTGTTTTTT. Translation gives CASSQMGELFF.

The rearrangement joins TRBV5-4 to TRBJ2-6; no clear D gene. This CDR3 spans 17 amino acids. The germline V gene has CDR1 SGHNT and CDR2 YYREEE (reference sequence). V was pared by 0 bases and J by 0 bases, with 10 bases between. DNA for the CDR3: TGTGCCAGCAGCTTGGGACAACCAGCCTCTGGGGCCAACGTCCTGACTTTC. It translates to CASSLGQPASGANVLTF.

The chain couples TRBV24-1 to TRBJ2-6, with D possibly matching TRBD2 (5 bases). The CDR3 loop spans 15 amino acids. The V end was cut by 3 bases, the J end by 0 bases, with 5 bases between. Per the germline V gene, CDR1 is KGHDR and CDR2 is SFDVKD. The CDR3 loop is CATSDAGSGANVLTF. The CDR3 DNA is TGTGCCACCAGTGATGCGGGCTCTGGGGCCAACGTCCTGACTTTC.

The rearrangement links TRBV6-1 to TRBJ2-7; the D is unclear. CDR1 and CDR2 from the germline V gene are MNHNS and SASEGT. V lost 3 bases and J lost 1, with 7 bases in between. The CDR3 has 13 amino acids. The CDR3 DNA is TGTGCCAGCAGTGACGGTCCTTCCTACGAGCAGTACTTC. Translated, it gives CASSDGPSYEQYF.

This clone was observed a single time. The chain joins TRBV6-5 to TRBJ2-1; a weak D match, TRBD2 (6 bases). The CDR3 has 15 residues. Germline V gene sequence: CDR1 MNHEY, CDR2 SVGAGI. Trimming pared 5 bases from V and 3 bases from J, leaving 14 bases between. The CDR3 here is CASSMVNGGYNEQFF. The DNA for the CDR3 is TGTGCCAGCAGTATGGTGAACGGGGGCTACAATGAGCAGTTCTTC.

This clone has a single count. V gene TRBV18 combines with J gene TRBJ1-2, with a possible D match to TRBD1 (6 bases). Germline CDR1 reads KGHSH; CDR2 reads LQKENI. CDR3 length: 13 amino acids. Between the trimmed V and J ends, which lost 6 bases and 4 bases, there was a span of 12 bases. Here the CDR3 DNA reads TGTGCCAGCTCGCTCGGACAGATCTATGGCTACACCTTC. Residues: CASSLGQIYGYTF.

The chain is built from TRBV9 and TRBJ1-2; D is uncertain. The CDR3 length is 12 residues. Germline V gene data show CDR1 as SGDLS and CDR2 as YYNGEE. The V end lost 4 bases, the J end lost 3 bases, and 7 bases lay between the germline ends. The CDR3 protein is CASSRADYGYTF. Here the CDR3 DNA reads TGTGCCAGCAGCCGCGCGGACTATGGCTACACCTTC.

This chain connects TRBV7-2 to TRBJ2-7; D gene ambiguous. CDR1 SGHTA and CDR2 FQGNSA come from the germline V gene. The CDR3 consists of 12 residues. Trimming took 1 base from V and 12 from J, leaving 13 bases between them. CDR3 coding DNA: TGTGCCAGCAGCTTAGACGCCTTCTCAGCGTACTTC. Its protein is CASSLDAFSAYF.

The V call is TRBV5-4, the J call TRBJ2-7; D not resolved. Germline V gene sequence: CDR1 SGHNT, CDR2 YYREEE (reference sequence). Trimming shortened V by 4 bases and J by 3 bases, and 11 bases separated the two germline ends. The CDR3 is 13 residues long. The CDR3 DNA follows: TGTGCCAGCAGCCTCCCCCACAGCTACGAGCAGTACTTC. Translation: CASSLPHSYEQYF.

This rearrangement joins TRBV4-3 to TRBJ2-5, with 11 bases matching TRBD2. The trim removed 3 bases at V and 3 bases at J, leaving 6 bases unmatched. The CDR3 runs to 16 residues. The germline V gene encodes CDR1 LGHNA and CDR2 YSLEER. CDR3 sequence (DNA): TGCGCCAGCAGCCAGAATAGCGGGAGGGCCGAAGAGACCCAGTACTTC. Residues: CASSQNSGRAEETQYF.